The 30 T cell receptor beta chains presented below share a single source sample, sequenced in a study of T cells after yellow fever vaccination (dated by TCRdb to the late 2010s). This specimen's treatment or condition label, per the study, means: live attenuated yellow fever vaccine strain. The library was made by 5' RACE. Reads for this sample came from an Illumina HiSeq 2500. In TCRdb, the public reads were trimmed at Q25 with fastp and aligned with MiXCR, with productive beta chains retained. Records with the same CDR3 protein are collapsed into one entry carrying the most frequent genes and DNA. In all, the sample holds under 600,000 distinct CDR3 sequences, and approximately 12% of those were seen once. About 14% of the sample is taken by the ten largest. The input for sequencing was PBMCs, taken on the day of the yellow fever booster vaccination. These receptors all stem from a man aged 30 to 45 who received the YFV17D yellow fever vaccine.

This clonotype was picked up a small number of times. The chain uses TRBV20-1 and TRBJ2-3, with 10 bases that match TRBD2. The junction had 8 bases not matched to a gene; V was cut back by 3 bases and J by 2 bases. Germline CDR1 is DFQATT and CDR2 is SNEGSKA (reference sequence). This CDR3 has 16 amino acids. CDR3 sequence: CSASRLAGDSTDTQYF. CDR3 bases: TGCAGTGCTAGTAGGCTAGCGGGAGATTCCACAGATACGCAGTATTTT.

J is TRBJ2-1 and V is TRBV5-1, with 11 bases fitting TRBD2. CDR1 is SGHRS and CDR2 is YFSETQ in the germline V gene. The CDR3 spans 14 residues. Trimming removed 7 bases from V and 4 bases from J; junction bases left unmatched: 4. CDR3 loop: CASAGTSGYNEQFF. In nucleotides, the CDR3 is TGCGCCAGCGCGGGGACTAGCGGTTACAATGAGCAGTTCTTC.

This chain uses TRBV12-3 or TRBV12-4 with TRBJ2-7, with D perhaps matching TRBD1 (8 bases). V lost 6 bases, J lost 5 bases, and 20 bases lay in between. The CDR3 is 15 amino acids. CDR3 nucleotides: TGTGCCAGCAGGGGAGGGACAGGTGGTAGCAACGAGCAGTACTTC. It specifies CASRGGTGGSNEQYF.

This clonotype was observed a few times. The J gene is TRBJ2-2, the V gene TRBV12-3 or TRBV12-4; unclear D gene. The V end was cut by 0 bases, the J end by 6 bases, with 8 bases between. This CDR3 region has 14 residues. As DNA, the CDR3 is TGTGCCAGCAGTTTAGCCGAGACGGCCGGGGAGCTGTTTTTT. Amino acids: CASSLAETAGELFF.

The chain joins TRBV6-5 to TRBJ2-3, with 7 bases that match TRBD2. The CDR3 extends over 12 amino acids. Germline V lookup: CDR1 MNHEY, CDR2 SVGAGI. V trimming: 3 bases; J trimming: 10 bases; junction bases outside the gene matches: 4. CDR3 DNA: TGTGCCAGCAGTTATCCGGGAGGCGCGCAGTATTTT. Encoded protein: CASSYPGGAQYF.

The gene calls are TRBV7-7 and TRBJ2-5; TRBD1 aligns across 12 bases. Germline V gene lookup returns CDR1 SSHAT and CDR2 FNYEAQ (reference sequence). This CDR3 contains 18 residues. V lost 7 bases and J lost 7; bases outside the gene matches: 19. In DNA, the CDR3 is TGTGCCAGCACCATGGAAAAAAAAGCGGGACAGGGGGCTGGGACCCAGTACTTC. The encoded protein is CASTMEKKAGQGAGTQYF.

A few counts support this clonotype. The chain uses TRBV7-2 and TRBJ2-1; TRBD1 might be the D (6 bases). The CDR3 loop spans 15 amino acids. Between the trimmed V and J ends, which lost 1 base and 7 bases, there was a span of 14 bases. Germline lookup yields CDR1 SGHTA and CDR2 FQGNSA. DNA of the CDR3: TGTGCCAGCAGCTTAGGGGGGACAAGGGCTAATGAGCAGTTCTTC. Translating it yields CASSLGGTRANEQFF.

V gene TRBV13 combines with J gene TRBJ2-1; 7 bases fit TRBD2. V lost 4 bases, J lost 5 bases, and 11 bases stayed unmatched. The germline gives CDR1 PRHDT, CDR2 FYEKMQ (reference sequence). The CDR3 contains 16 residues. The CDR3 loop is CASSSFGTTPNNEQFF. The CDR3 DNA is TGTGCCAGCAGCTCGTTCGGGACTACGCCAAACAATGAGCAGTTCTTC.

Ten or more counts support this clonotype. The chain carries TRBV6-6 and TRBJ2-2; possibly TRBD1 for D (6 bases). Germline CDR1 reads MNHNY; CDR2 reads SVGAGI (reference sequence). The CDR3 loop spans 13 amino acids. V was cut by 7 bases and J by 5 bases, with 11 bases left in between. CDR3 residues: CASNPTGTGELFF. The CDR3 nucleotides are TGTGCCAGCAACCCTACAGGGACCGGGGAGCTGTTTTTT.

The CDR3: CASSLVASGTDTQYF. The DNA of the CDR3 is TGTGCCAGCAGTTTAGTGGCTAGCGGGACAGATACGCAGTATTTT. The chain uses TRBV27 and TRBJ2-3, with 8 bases fitting TRBD2. The ends lost 2 bases at V and 3 bases at J; junction bases unmatched: 4. The CDR3 length is 15 residues. Germline-derived CDR1 and CDR2 are MNHEY and SMNVEV (reference sequence).

This chain connects TRBV5-1 to TRBJ2-7; TRBD2 aligns across 9 bases. The CDR3 totals 15 residues. V lost 5 bases to trimming and J lost 3 bases; unmatched junction nucleotides: 9. The germline gives CDR1 SGHRS, CDR2 YFSETQ. This CDR3 reads CASRGTRTSDYEQYF. CDR3 sequence (DNA): TGCGCCAGCAGGGGAACGCGGACTAGCGACTACGAGCAGTACTTC.

This clonotype has a handful of counts. The chain couples TRBV28 to TRBJ1-1; D is possibly TRBD1 (5 bases). V was shortened by 7 bases and J by 1 base, with 22 bases between the two germline ends. The germline V gene encodes CDR1 MDHEN and CDR2 SYDVKM. The length of the CDR3 is 17 residues. DNA of the CDR3: TGTGCCAGCACCTTTGGTCGGGGGGGGTTTGGGAACACTGAAGCTTTCTTT. Its protein is CASTFGRGGFGNTEAFF.

In its sample, this clonotype was seen a few times. V is TRBV11-2 and J is TRBJ2-1, with D possibly called TRBD1 or TRBD2 (5 bases each). The CDR3 runs to 17 residues. The germline V and J ends were trimmed by 0 bases and 9 bases, with 21 bases remaining between them. Germline values: CDR1 SGHAT, CDR2 FQNNGV. CDR3 residues: CASSLERTGPSRGEQFF. CDR3 nucleotides: TGTGCCAGCAGCTTAGAACGCACGGGACCCTCTAGGGGTGAGCAGTTCTTC.

This clonotype was seen a few times. This sequence joins TRBV9 and TRBJ2-1; TRBD2 matches 11 bases. Germline lookup yields CDR1 SGDLS and CDR2 YYNGEE. The CDR3 has 14 residues. With V trimmed by 0 bases and J by 8 bases, 1 base remained unmatched. The CDR3 DNA reads TGTGCCAGCAGCGTAGAACTAGCGGGAGATGAGCAGTTCTTC. It codes for CASSVELAGDEQFF.

This clonotype was picked up a small number of times. This sequence joins TRBV7-2 and TRBJ2-5, with D possibly matching TRBD1 (6 bases). This CDR3 spans 13 amino acids. V was clipped by 6 bases and J by 5 bases, with 13 bases between them. Germline V lookup: CDR1 SGHTA, CDR2 FQGNSA. CDR3 DNA sequence: TGTGCCAGCAGTCCCCAGGGGCATGAGACCCAGTACTTC. This translates into CASSPQGHETQYF.

This clonotype has more than one count but fewer than ten. The chain links TRBV24-1 to TRBJ1-2; D ambiguous. V shed 4 bases and J shed 7 bases, with 12 bases lying between them. Germline CDR1 reads KGHDR; CDR2 reads SFDVKD. The CDR3 contains 13 residues. The CDR3 bases are TGTGCCACCAGTGAGTGGGGAGGCGCTGGCTACACCTTC. It codes for CATSEWGGAGYTF.

As concerns this clonotype: A junction boundary mismatches the germline segment, possibly from a read error. The rearrangement uses TRBV20-1 and TRBJ2-7, with TRBD1 matching 7 bases. The CDR3 contains 13 residues. CDR1 is DFQATT and CDR2 is SNEGSKA in the germline V gene (reference sequence). The CDR3 DNA reads as TGCGGTGCCGGGAAAGGGGGCCCCTACGAGCAGTACTTC. This gives the protein CGAGKGGPYEQYF.

This sequence joins TRBV6-5 and TRBJ1-2; unclear D gene. CDR3 length: 15 residues. V was cut by 3 bases and J by 0 bases, with 11 bases left in between. Germline lookup yields CDR1 MNHEY and CDR2 SVGAGI. The CDR3: CASSYPSGSNYGYTF. The CDR3 coding sequence is TGTGCCAGCAGTTATCCTTCCGGTTCTAACTATGGCTACACCTTC.

This clonotype has more than one count but fewer than ten. This chain joins TRBV9 and TRBJ1-2; maybe TRBD1 (6 bases). CDR3 length equals 13 residues. Trimming removed 0 bases from V and 7 bases from J, with 10 bases in between. Per germline, CDR1 SGDLS and CDR2 YYNGEE. Here the CDR3 reads CASSVAEGVGYTF. The DNA for the CDR3 is TGTGCCAGCAGCGTAGCTGAGGGGGTTGGCTACACCTTC.

This clonotype turned up a few times. The J gene is TRBJ2-4, the V gene TRBV12-3 or TRBV12-4; 14 bases are a match to TRBD2. The CDR3 spans 17 residues. With V trimmed by 5 bases and J by 3 bases, 6 bases remained unmatched. For the CDR3, the DNA is TGTGCCAGCAGTACCGGGACTAGCGGGAGAGGCAAAAACATTCAGTACTTC. Protein sequence: CASSTGTSGRGKNIQYF.

This clonotype showed up just a few times. This chain's CDR3 is CASSFGTSAQETQYF. The DNA of the CDR3 is TGCGCCAGCAGCTTCGGGACCTCTGCTCAAGAGACCCAGTACTTC. The rearrangement links TRBV5-1 to TRBJ2-5, with D perhaps being TRBD1 or TRBD2 (5 bases each). CDR3 length: 15 amino acids. V shed 2 bases and J shed 2 bases, with 13 bases lying between them. Looked up from germline, CDR1 is SGHRS and CDR2 is YFSETQ.

In its sample, this clonotype was seen a few times. The chain couples TRBV6-4 to TRBJ2-2, with D tentatively TRBD1 (6 bases). Germline V gives CDR1 MRHNA, CDR2 SNTAGT. V lost 4 bases, J lost 1 base, and 7 bases lay in between. This CDR3 is 14 amino acids long. CDR3 DNA: TGTGCCAGCAGTGGACAGGTGAACACCGGGGAGCTGTTTTTT. The encoded protein is CASSGQVNTGELFF.

The chain combines TRBV6-2 or TRBV6-3 with TRBJ2-4; D call uncertain. The CDR3 runs to 14 residues. V lost 3 bases and J 6 bases, leaving 12 bases between the germline ends. From germline, CDR1 is MNHEY and CDR2 SVGEGT. The CDR3 DNA is TGTGCCAGCAGTTATTCAGTGCGAGGAAACATTCAGTACTTC. Protein product: CASSYSVRGNIQYF.

This clonotype occurred a few times. The V gene is TRBV19, the J gene TRBJ2-2; TRBD1 matches 8 bases. The CDR3 consists of 12 residues. With V trimmed by 1 base and J by 12 bases, 1 base remained unmatched. Per the germline V gene, CDR1 is LNHDA and CDR2 is SQIVND (reference sequence). The CDR3 sequence is CASSIGQGKLFF. CDR3 nucleotides: TGTGCCAGTAGTATAGGACAGGGGAAGCTGTTTTTT.

This clonotype was counted a few times. The chain links TRBV5-6 to TRBJ2-1; D may be TRBD1 or TRBD2 (5 bases each). The CDR3 length is 12 residues. Germline CDR1 and CDR2: SGHDT and YYEEEE. V was cut by 3 bases and J by 14 bases, with 15 bases left in between. CDR3 sequence (DNA): TGTGCCAGCAGCTGGGGGAATGTTCTGGAGTTCTTC. Amino acids: CASSWGNVLEFF.

The chain combines TRBV29-1 with TRBJ2-5; the D gene is possibly TRBD1 (5 bases). V lost 4 bases and J 1 base, leaving 22 bases between the germline ends. The CDR3 extends over 17 amino acids. The V gene's germline CDR1 is SQVTM and CDR2 ANQGSEA. Here the CDR3 reads CSVGRGRSNQVQETQYF. The CDR3 DNA reads as TGCAGCGTTGGAAGGGGTAGATCTAACCAAGTCCAAGAGACCCAGTACTTC. Together with reference TRBV29-1 and TRBJ2-5, the CDR3 gives the full variable domain: SAVISQKPSRDICQRGTSLTIQCQVDSQVTMMFWYRQQPGQSLTLIATANQGSEATYESGFVIDKFPISRPNLTFSTLTVSNMSPEDSSIYLCSVGRGRSNQVQETQYFGPGTRLLVL.

This clonotype was found a few times. The rearrangement joins TRBV20-1 to TRBJ2-1; TRBD2 matches at 9 bases. Looked up from germline, CDR1 is DFQATT and CDR2 is SNEGSKA (reference sequence). Germline trimming cut 2 bases from V and 12 bases from J; bases unmatched to any gene: 11. The CDR3 runs 14 residues. CDR3 sequence reads: CSARMGLAHPGQFF. The CDR3 coding sequence is TGCAGTGCTAGAATGGGACTAGCCCACCCGGGGCAGTTCTTC.

This CDR3 is CASSQGALNQPQHF. CDR3 nucleotides: TGTGCCAGCAGCCAGGGGGCTCTCAATCAGCCCCAGCATTTT. This rearrangement joins TRBV3-1 to TRBJ1-5, with D maybe TRBD1 (6 bases). Germline V gene lookup returns CDR1 LGHDT and CDR2 YNNKEL (reference sequence). There are 14 residues in the CDR3. V was shortened by 3 bases and J by 3 bases, with 9 bases between the two germline ends.

The chain employs TRBV6-5 and TRBJ2-2; D is perhaps TRBD2 (5 bases). Trimming cost V 0 bases and J 7 bases, with 6 bases left between them. Germline CDR1 reads MNHEY; CDR2 reads SVGAGI. The CDR3 consists of 13 residues. CDR3 DNA: TGTGCCAGCAGTTACTCGAGGGACGGGGAGCTGTTTTTT. Residues: CASSYSRDGELFF.

This clonotype came up a few times. The chain employs TRBV10-2 and TRBJ2-1; 11 nucleotides match TRBD1. CDR3 length: 16 amino acids. V shed 3 bases and J 7 bases; nucleotides not matched to a gene: 8. From germline, CDR1 is WSHSY and CDR2 SAAADI. The chain's CDR3 is CASSDRGTGGLNEQFF. The DNA of the CDR3 is TGCGCCAGCAGTGACCGCGGGACAGGGGGTCTTAATGAGCAGTTCTTC.